This TCR beta chain was captured by sequencing in a study of cytomegalovirus exposure and HLA in healthy donors. This CDR3 is 13 amino acids long. The V end was cut by 8 bases, the J end by 2 bases, with 11 bases between. Germline CDR1 is ENHRY and CDR2 is SYGVKD. PCR amplification relied on 60 Vbeta primers (plus 13 Jbeta primers). Clones were sequenced by immunoSEQ multiplex PCR, and TCRdb holds only the in-frame ones, with some missing. The sample lists under 150,000 clones, approximately 71% seen once, with 4.9% in the top ten. The chain combines TRBV10-3 with TRBJ2-3, with D tentatively TRBD2 (5 bases). Sequenced input: PBMCs. The source is a woman aged 45-65 years in good health and CMV-seronegative. This CDR3 reads CAIGEQNTDTQYF. CDR3 nucleotides: TGTGCCATCGGGGAGCAGAACACAGATACGCAGTATTTT.